Shown below are 14 T cell receptor beta chains from a single sample sequenced in a study of cytomegalovirus exposure and HLA in healthy donors. In the PCR, 60 Vbeta and 13 Jbeta primers were used. The assay was immunoSEQ multiplex PCR, and TCRdb's table has in-frame clones only and misses some. The sample lists 55,000 to 70,000 clones, 83% occurring once. The material sequenced was PBMCs. These TCRs come from a human donor in good health.

The chain combines TRBV28 with TRBJ2-5, with TRBD1 matching 7 bases. The CDR3 has 18 amino acids. Per the germline V gene, CDR1 is MDHEN and CDR2 is SYDVKM. Germline trimming cut 3 bases from V and 1 base from J; bases unmatched to any gene: 14. CDR3 sequence reads: CASSFLWSGQTPQETQYF. The CDR3 coding sequence is TGTGCCAGCAGTTTCCTCTGGTCGGGACAGACCCCCCAAGAGACCCAGTACTTC. The whole variable domain, filled in from reference TRBV28 and TRBJ2-5, reads DVKVTQSSRYLVKRTGEKVFLECVQDMDHENMFWYRQDPGLGLRLIYFSYDVKMKEKGDIPEGYSVSREKKERFSLILESASTNQTSMYLCASSFLWSGQTPQETQYFGPGTRLLVL.

The chain employs TRBV7-2 and TRBJ2-5, with 7 bases identical to TRBD1. Germline loops: CDR1 SGHTA, CDR2 FQGNSA. There are 15 residues in the CDR3. Unmatched junction bases numbered 7, after V lost 5 bases and J lost 1 base. CDR3 nucleotide sequence: TGTGCCAGCAGCCACAGGACAGGATTCCAAGAGACCCAGTACTTC. Translation gives CASSHRTGFQETQYF.

The chain links TRBV4-3 to TRBJ1-1; 8 nucleotides align to TRBD1. The CDR3 sequence is 15 residues long. With V trimmed by 0 bases and J by 10 bases, 10 bases remained unmatched. Germline V lookup: CDR1 LGHNA, CDR2 YSLEER. The CDR3 sequence is CASSQDAGQGNRAFF. The CDR3 DNA reads as TGCGCCAGCAGCCAAGATGCCGGACAGGGTAACAGAGCTTTCTTT.

There are a few counts of this clone. The V gene is TRBV28, the J gene TRBJ2-5; D may be TRBD1 (6 bases). Trimming pared 4 bases from V and 1 base from J, leaving 16 bases between. Looked up from germline, CDR1 is MDHEN and CDR2 is SYDVKM. The CDR3 is 16 residues long. CDR3 in DNA: TGTGCCAGCAGTTCTCCGGCGACAGGCCTCCAAGAGACCCAGTACTTC. It encodes CASSSPATGLQETQYF.

This rearrangement joins TRBV11-2 to TRBJ2-7; D not certain. Germline lookup yields CDR1 SGHAT and CDR2 FQNNGV. The CDR3 length is 13 residues. Trimming shortened V by 5 bases and J by 4 bases, and 12 bases separated the two germline ends. The CDR3 DNA follows: TGTGCCAGCAGCCCTACTGAGTTTTACGAGCAGTACTTC. Its translation: CASSPTEFYEQYF.

J is TRBJ2-5 and V is TRBV7-3, with D maybe TRBD1 (5 bases). V lost 2 bases and J lost 5, with 15 bases in between. CDR3 length: 15 amino acids. Germline CDR1 reads SGHTA; CDR2 reads FQGTGA. CDR3 amino acids: CASSLGRQPGETQYF. The DNA for the CDR3 is TGTGCCAGCAGCTTAGGGCGGCAGCCAGGGGAGACCCAGTACTTC.

The CDR3 DNA sequence: TGTGCCAGCAGAAAAGGACTAGCGGGGGGGTACGAGCAGTACTTC. Translated, it gives CASRKGLAGGYEQYF. This chain joins TRBV5-6 and TRBJ2-7; 15 nucleotides align to TRBD2. The CDR3 covers 15 residues. Germline V gene lookup returns CDR1 SGHDT and CDR2 YYEEEE. The V gene end was trimmed by 5 bases and the J gene end by 4 bases; junction bases not matched to a gene: 4. The whole variable domain, filled in from reference TRBV5-6 and TRBJ2-7, reads DAGVTQSPTHLIKTRGQQVTLRCSPKSGHDTVSWYQQALGQGPQFIFQYYEEEERQRGNFPDRFSGHQFPNYSSELNVNALLLGDSALYLCASRKGLAGGYEQYFGPGTRLTVT.

This clone was seen a handful of times. The gene calls are TRBV9 and TRBJ1-3, with D possibly being TRBD1 (6 bases). Germline assignment: CDR1 SGDLS and CDR2 YYNGEE. V was clipped by 6 bases and J by 2 bases, with 6 bases between them. This CDR3 has 12 amino acids. CDR3 DNA sequence: TGTGCCAGCAAGGGGGCTGGAAACACCATATATTTT. Residues: CASKGAGNTIYF.

The chain is built from TRBV5-5 and TRBJ2-1; 15 bases are a match to TRBD2. The germline CDR1 and CDR2 sequences are SGHKS and YYEKEE (reference sequence). The CDR3 spans 19 residues. The junction had 9 bases not matched to a gene; V was cut back by 0 bases and J by 5 bases. This CDR3 is CASSLAGTSGGYGDNEQFF. CDR3 DNA sequence: TGTGCCAGCAGCTTGGCCGGGACTAGCGGGGGGTATGGAGACAATGAGCAGTTCTTC.

V and J are TRBV18 and TRBJ1-1; D unclear. In germline, CDR1 is KGHSH, CDR2 LQKENI. Trimming cost V 2 bases and J 4 bases, with 14 bases left between them. The CDR3 runs 15 residues. This CDR3 reads CASSPTAVESTEAFF. CDR3 DNA sequence: TGTGCCAGCTCACCAACAGCGGTCGAGTCCACTGAAGCTTTCTTT. The whole variable domain, remainder taken from reference TRBV18 and TRBJ1-1, is NAGVMQNPRHLVRRRGQEARLRCSPMKGHSHVYWYRQLPEEGLKFMVYLQKENIIDESGMPKERFSAEFPKEGPSILRIQQVVRGDSAAYFCASSPTAVESTEAFFGQGTRLTVV.

This clone came up a few times. The chain has TRBV9 and TRBJ1-1, with D maybe TRBD1 (5 bases). This CDR3 has 13 residues. Germline lookup yields CDR1 SGDLS and CDR2 YYNGEE. V lost 3 bases to trimming and J lost 1 base, with 7 bases between them. CDR3 bases: TGTGCCAGCAGCGCGACAGCGAACACTGAAGCTTTCTTT. It specifies CASSATANTEAFF.

The chain combines TRBV7-3 with TRBJ2-3; TRBD2 might be the D (6 bases). V was shortened by 2 bases and J by 1 base, with 10 bases between the two germline ends. Germline loops: CDR1 SGHTA, CDR2 FQGTGA. The CDR3 loop spans 15 amino acids. The CDR3 DNA is TGTGCCAGCAGCTTAGGAGGGGCCGGCACAGATACGCAGTATTTT. Its protein product is CASSLGGAGTDTQYF. The full variable domain, rest sourced from reference TRBV7-3 and TRBJ2-3, is GAGVSQTPSNKVTEKGKYVELRCDPISGHTALYWYRQSLGQGPEFLIYFQGTGAADDSGLPNDRFFAVRPEGSVSTLKIQRTERGDSAVYLCASSLGGAGTDTQYFGPGTRLTVL.

The V call is TRBV4-1, the J call TRBJ2-1, with 10 bases that match TRBD2. The CDR3 is 16 residues long. Germline CDR1 is MGHRA and CDR2 is YSYEKL. V was pared by 1 base and J by 8 bases, with 8 bases of the junction left unmatched. CDR3 residues: CASSQVSSGGADEQFF. The CDR3 DNA follows: TGCGCCAGCAGCCAAGTATCCAGCGGGGGGGCCGATGAGCAGTTCTTC.

V usage is TRBV15 and J usage is TRBJ2-3; 10 bases are shared with TRBD2. The CDR3 spans 16 residues. Losses at the gene ends were 0 bases for V and 5 bases for J; bases not matched to a gene: 5. Germline assignment: CDR1 LNHNV and CDR2 YYDKDF (reference sequence). The CDR3 sequence is CATSRDTASGGDTQYF. CDR3 bases: TGTGCCACCAGCAGAGATACGGCTAGCGGGGGAGATACGCAGTATTTT.